Reported below is one T cell receptor (beta chain). What it binds is unknown. This sample is part of a study of CD8 T cells in Susac syndrome. In the study overall: When blood was collected, patients with Susac syndrome were therapy-naive, were taking corticosteroids, or were receiving intravenous immunoglobulin alone. Overall study results and limits: Clonal expansion was not seen in any Susac syndrome CD4+ T cell repertoire.

RNA was extracted with the RNeasy kit, and a quantity of about 0.45 to 1 ug was reverse transcribed using random hexamers. The immunoSEQ assay covered 54 Vbeta and 13 Jbeta segments for CDR3. TCRdb redid the calling of the immunoSEQ multiplex PCR reads with MiXCR, one entry per CDR3 protein. Among 150,000 or so distinct CDR3 sequences listed, about 95% were seen once. Through negative isolation, CD4+ and CD8+ T cells were obtained, while TEMRA cells were enriched using FACS. This CDR3 is built from 14 residues. Germline assignment: CDR1 LNHNV and CDR2 YYDKDF (reference sequence). V shed 9 bases and J 4 bases; nucleotides not matched to a gene: 9.

This TCR came from a human donor with Susac syndrome. Sample: CD4+ T cells from PBMCs. The chain uses TRBV15 and TRBJ2-7, with 10 bases identical to TRBD1. CDR3 in amino acids: CATHLRDRGYEQYF. CDR3 DNA sequence: TGTGCCACACATTTACGGGACAGGGGTTACGAGCAGTACTTC.